This TCR beta chain was obtained from a study of blood T cell repertoires in COVID-19. In the study overall: Samples of COVID-19 (acute and convalescent) were obtained from the United States, Italy and Spain. PBMCs, B-cell-depleted T cells, or T cells were the source of the cDNA or gDNA that made up the material.

The CDR3 consists of 14 residues. V was clipped by 2 bases and J by 8 bases; unmatched bases: 7. Germline V gene data show CDR1 as ENHRY and CDR2 as SYGVKD. Original analysis: Estimates of nucleated cell counts were drawn from the amplification of reference gene primers. Produced via immunoSEQ multiplex PCR; TCRdb's table is partial and in-frame only. The V and J calls and clone size were taken over from that table, and D and trimming were inferred from the DNA. Of 120,000 to 150,000 clones in the sample, about 83% were seen once. The receptor comes from a woman aged 45 to 65 with active or convalescent COVID-19. Sequenced material: peripheral blood. The V and J genes are TRBV10-3 and TRBJ1-1, with 8 bases matching TRBD1. The CDR3 DNA reads as TGTGCCATCAGTGAGCTTCGTGGACAGGGCGAAGCTTTCTTT. Its translation is CAISELRGQGEAFF.